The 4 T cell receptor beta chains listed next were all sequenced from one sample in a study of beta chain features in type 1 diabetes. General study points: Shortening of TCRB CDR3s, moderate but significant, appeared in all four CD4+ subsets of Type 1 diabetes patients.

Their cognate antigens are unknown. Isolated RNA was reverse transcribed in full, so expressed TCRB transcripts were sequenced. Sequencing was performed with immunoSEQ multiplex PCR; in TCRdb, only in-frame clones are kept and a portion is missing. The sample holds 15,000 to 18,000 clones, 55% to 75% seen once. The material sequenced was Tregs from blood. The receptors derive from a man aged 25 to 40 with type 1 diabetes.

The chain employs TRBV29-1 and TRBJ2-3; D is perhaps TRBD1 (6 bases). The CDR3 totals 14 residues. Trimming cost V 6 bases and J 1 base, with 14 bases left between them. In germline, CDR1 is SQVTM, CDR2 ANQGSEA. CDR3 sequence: CSVQMAGGTDTQYF. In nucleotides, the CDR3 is TGCAGCGTCCAAATGGCAGGGGGCACAGATACGCAGTATTTT.

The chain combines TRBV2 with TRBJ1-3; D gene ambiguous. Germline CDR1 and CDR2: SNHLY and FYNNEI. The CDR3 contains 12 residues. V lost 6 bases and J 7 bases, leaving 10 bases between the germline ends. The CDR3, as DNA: TGTGCCAGCAGCGGTGTCGGGAACACCATATATTTT. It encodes CASSGVGNTIYF. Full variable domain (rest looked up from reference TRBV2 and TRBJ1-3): EPEVTQTPSHQVTQMGQEVILRCVPISNHLYFYWYRQILGQKVEFLVSFYNNEISEKSEIFDDQFSVERPDGSNFTLKIRSTKLEDSAMYFCASSGVGNTIYFGEGSWLTVV.

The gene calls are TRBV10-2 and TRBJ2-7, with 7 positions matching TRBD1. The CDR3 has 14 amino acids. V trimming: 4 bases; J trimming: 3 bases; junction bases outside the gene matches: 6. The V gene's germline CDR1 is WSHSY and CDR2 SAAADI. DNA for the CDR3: TGCGCCAGCAGTGCTCCGGGACAGAACTACGAGCAGTACTTC. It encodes CASSAPGQNYEQYF.

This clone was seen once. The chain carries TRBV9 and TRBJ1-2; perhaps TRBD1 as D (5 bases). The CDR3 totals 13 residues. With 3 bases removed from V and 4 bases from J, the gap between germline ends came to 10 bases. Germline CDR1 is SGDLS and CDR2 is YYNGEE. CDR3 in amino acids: CASSEFDSYGYTF. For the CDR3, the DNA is TGTGCCAGCAGCGAATTCGACAGCTATGGCTACACCTTC.